Given below is one T cell receptor (beta chain) in context. The target antigen is unknown. This specimen comes from a study of cytomegalovirus exposure and HLA in healthy donors. The PCR employed 60 Vbeta primers together with 13 Jbeta primers. Libraries were prepared by immunoSEQ multiplex PCR; TCRdb keeps only in-frame clonotypes and omits some of them. The sample yields around 130,000 clones, around three quarters seen once. Findings and limits, study-wide: Reportedly, a later analysis found an Asian-associated ancestry cluster had fewer N-insertions than the approximately 600-donor mean. TCR sequences were mostly rare, though some public TCRs occurred in many donors. Earlier results showed most TCR beta V segments being productive about 87% or about 30% of the time.

Sequencing input: PBMCs. The receptor's source is a man under 40 in good health and CMV-seronegative.

The CDR3 loop reads CASSQELNGVGSYEQYF. For the CDR3, the DNA is TGCGCCAGCAGCCAAGAGCTTAACGGGGTCGGCTCCTACGAGCAGTACTTC. The chain links TRBV4-3 to TRBJ2-7; perhaps TRBD2 as D (5 bases). V shed 0 bases and J shed 0 bases, with 15 bases lying between them. Per the germline V gene, CDR1 is LGHNA and CDR2 is YSLEER. This CDR3 is built from 17 residues.